A single sample gave rise to the 12 T cell receptor beta chains below, sequenced in a study of blood T cells in healthy people across ages. Then a second PCR, running about 6 to 11 cycles, was carried out with a sample-barcoded 5' primer and a J-beta primer mix. TCRdb re-analysed the 5' RACE reads in MiXCR, keeping a single row per CDR3 protein. The profile shows hundreds of thousands of distinct CDR3 sequences, 44% of them singletons. Sequencing used blood. Source of these receptors: a man in his 60s in good health.

This clonotype has only a few counts. The chain uses TRBV15 and TRBJ2-1; 7 bases agree with TRBD1. Germline CDR1 is LNHNV and CDR2 is YYDKDF (reference sequence). The CDR3 is 18 residues long. Unmatched junction bases numbered 12, after V lost 3 bases and J lost 1 base. CDR3 sequence reads: CATSSTLDRVRSYNEQFF. The CDR3 DNA reads as TGTGCCACCAGCAGTACTCTCGACAGGGTGAGGTCCTACAATGAGCAGTTCTTC.

This clonotype was counted between two and nine times. The gene calls are TRBV20-1 and TRBJ2-4; D may be TRBD1 (5 bases). Germline CDR1 DFQATT, CDR2 SNEGSKA (reference sequence). The CDR3 length is 11 residues. V dropped 6 bases and J dropped 13 bases, with 16 bases sitting between them. CDR3 bases: TGCAGTGCGAATTTAGGGGTGGGGCAGTACTTC. Protein product: CSANLGVGQYF.

In its sample, this clonotype was seen a few times. V gene TRBV20-1 combines with J gene TRBJ2-3, with D unclear. CDR1 and CDR2 (germline): DFQATT, SNEGSKA (reference sequence). V was clipped by 0 bases and J by 1 base, with 5 bases between them. The CDR3 sequence is 13 residues long. For the CDR3, the DNA is TGCAGTGCTAGAGATCAGGGCACAGATACGCAGTATTTT. Its protein product is CSARDQGTDTQYF.

This rearrangement joins TRBV30 to TRBJ2-7, with TRBD2 identical over 9 bases. Germline V gives CDR1 GTSNPN, CDR2 SVGIG (reference sequence). The CDR3 spans 13 residues. Trimming took 3 bases from V and 4 from J; bases not matched to a gene: 4. The CDR3 region has the DNA TGTGCCTGGAGACTAGCGGGTCAGTACGAGCAGTACTTC. Translated: CAWRLAGQYEQYF.

This clonotype was seen a handful of times. This rearrangement joins TRBV9 to TRBJ2-7, with TRBD1 identical over 7 bases. CDR3 length: 13 residues. Looked up from germline, CDR1 is SGDLS and CDR2 is YYNGEE. Trimming at V came to 7 bases and at J to 2 bases, leaving 6 bases not matched to a gene. CDR3 coding DNA: TGTGCCAGCCCCGGGACAGAGCCCTACGAGCAGTACTTC. This sequence encodes CASPGTEPYEQYF.

This clonotype was recorded a few times. This chain uses TRBV20-1 with TRBJ1-6; D ambiguous. Trimming removed 2 bases from V and 0 bases from J, with 8 bases in between. There are 15 residues in the CDR3. Germline lookup yields CDR1 DFQATT and CDR2 SNEGSKA (reference sequence). The CDR3 region has the DNA TGCAGTGCTAGATCAGTGGGCTCCTATAATTCACCCCTCCACTTT. Protein: CSARSVGSYNSPLHF.

The chain has TRBV18 and TRBJ2-5, with TRBD1 as a possible D gene (6 bases). V shed 6 bases and J shed 11 bases, with 13 bases lying between them. The germline CDR1 and CDR2 sequences are KGHSH and LQKENI. The length of the CDR3 is 11 residues. The CDR3, as DNA: TGTGCCAGCTCGAACAGGGAGAAGCAGTACTTC. Its translation is CASSNREKQYF.

This clonotype turned up a few times. V is TRBV6-2 or TRBV6-3 and J is TRBJ2-7, with a tentative D call TRBD2 (5 bases). CDR3 length equals 15 residues. Germline CDR1 reads MNHEY; CDR2 reads SVGEGT. Deletions cut 5 bases from V and 2 bases from J, with 16 bases between. The CDR3 sequence is CASSDGLGTTYEQYF. The CDR3 DNA reads as TGTGCCAGCAGTGATGGACTCGGTACCACCTACGAGCAGTACTTC.

With respect to this clonotype: Being one base from a much bigger clone, this may be a read error. J is TRBJ2-7 and V is TRBV10-3; D remains unclear. CDR1 ENHRY and CDR2 SYGVKD come from the germline V gene. The ends were cut back, 6 bases at V and 7 bases at J, with 13 bases in the middle. CDR3 size: 12 residues. The DNA for the CDR3 is TGTGCCATCAGCAGGATCAACAATGAGCAGTACTTC. Encoded protein: CAISRINNEQYF.

This clonotype was counted a few times. The CDR3 is CSADEWGRGGPDTQYF. The DNA of the CDR3 is TGCAGTGCTGACGAATGGGGGCGGGGGGGCCCTGATACGCAGTATTTT. This chain connects TRBV20-1 to TRBJ2-3, with 9 positions matching TRBD2. CDR1 is DFQATT and CDR2 is SNEGSKA in the germline V gene (reference sequence). The trim removed 5 bases at V and 6 bases at J, leaving 15 bases unmatched. CDR3 length: 16 residues.

The gene calls are TRBV4-3 and TRBJ2-5; TRBD1 agrees at 9 bases. The closer fit of TRBJ2-7 to the DNA end suggests the J call may be wrong. The CDR3 consists of 15 residues. Germline-derived CDR1 and CDR2 are LGHNA and YSLEER. CDR3 DNA: TGCGCCAGCAGCCAGTACCGGGACAGGGTAACCGAGCAGTACTTC. The encoded protein is CASSQYRDRVTEQYF.

This clonotype was observed a handful of times. The rearrangement uses TRBV27 and TRBJ1-6; D might be TRBD1 (5 bases). This CDR3 comprises 14 residues. Between the trimmed V and J ends, which lost 8 bases and 7 bases, there was a span of 15 bases. Per the germline V gene, CDR1 is MNHEY and CDR2 is SMNVEV (reference sequence). CDR3 amino acids: CASGPQGRNSPLHF. The CDR3, as DNA: TGTGCCAGCGGTCCCCAGGGACGCAATTCACCCCTCCACTTT.